This T cell receptor beta chain was sequenced in a study of blood T cell repertoires in COVID-19 (dated by TCRdb to 2020 to 2021). Context from the whole study: Collaborator samples came from the United States, Italy and Spain and covered acute and convalescent phases of COVID-19. Where available, HLA class I and class II types were obtained from metadata supplied by the sample provider rather than from assay-based typing. Subjects who had been exposed to COVID-19, were actively infected with it, or had recovered from it provided the deeply sampled blood TCRbeta repertoires that made up the dataset. The material from the prospective study consisted of cDNA or gDNA derived from T cells, B-cell-depleted T cells, or PBMCs. The sample metadata nearly always contained a de-identified subject ID, COVID-19 status, age in years and sex. Samples were obtained from the ongoing ImmuneRACE study (first 160 participants) and from over a thousand subjects provided by 6 global collaborators. The repertoires were released in a freely available public database meant as a resource for research on the immune response to SARS-CoV-2. What the study reported, not specific to this receptor: Clinical and demographic metadata were provided uncurated, with the amount varying by source and participant.

A remark on this clone: Its specific antigen is unknown. No base-level quality is on record; no much larger clone is a single base apart.

Whole blood was collected in K2EDTA tubes by collaborating institutions according to the institutions' own protocols. For TCRbeta analysis, collaborator samples were shipped as frozen whole blood, as isolated PBMCs, or as DNA extracted from either sample type. The immunoSEQ Assay, a bias-controlled multiplex PCR, was used to amplify TCRbeta CDR3 regions from genomic DNA. The source study handled its data this way. Nucleated cell counts per sample were estimated from amplification of reference gene primers within the assay. To quantify the absolute abundance of each unique TCRbeta CDR3 rearrangement, sequence reads were collapsed and filtered. For each sample, productive Simpson clonality was calculated as the square root of Simpson's diversity index across productive rearrangements. What TCRdb holds here is the immuneACCESS table cut down to in-frame rearrangements. Part of the clones is not present; checked against another copy, under half of the missing clones reflect an unresolved V gene, and the others are unexplained. Clone size and the V and J calls come from that table; the DNA yielded D and trimming. The table for this sample lists some 180,000 clones; roughly 76% of them were counted only once. The ten largest clones add up to roughly 7.8% of the sample.

Trimming costs V 5 bases and J 5 bases, and their ends lie 10 bases apart. From a lookup of the germline V gene, CDR1 and CDR2 are MNHEY and SVGEGT. From its cysteine to its phenylalanine, the CDR3 spans 14 amino acids. The sequence is cut down to CDR3 DNA, 42 bases in frame from base 1. Material for sequencing was peripheral blood. The clonotype comes from a woman aged 45-59 years with active or convalescent COVID-19. The rearrangement joined TRBV6-2 or TRBV6-3 to TRBJ1-6, with a tentative D gene TRBD1 over 5 matching bases. The CDR3 sequence is CASSRGQNNSPLHF. The bases are TGTGCCAGCAGTCGAGGACAAAATAATTCACCCCTCCACTTT.